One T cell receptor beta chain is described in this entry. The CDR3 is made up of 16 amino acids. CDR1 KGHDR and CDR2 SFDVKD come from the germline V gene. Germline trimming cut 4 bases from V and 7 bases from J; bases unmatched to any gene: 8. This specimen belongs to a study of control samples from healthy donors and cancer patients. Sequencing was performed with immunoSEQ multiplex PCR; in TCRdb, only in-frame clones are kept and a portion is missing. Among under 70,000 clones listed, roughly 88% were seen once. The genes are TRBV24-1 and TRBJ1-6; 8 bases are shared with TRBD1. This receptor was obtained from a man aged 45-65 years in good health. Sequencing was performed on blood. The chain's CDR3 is CATSDPDRALNSPLHF. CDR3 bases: TGTGCCACCAGTGACCCGGACAGGGCGTTGAATTCACCCCTCCACTTT.